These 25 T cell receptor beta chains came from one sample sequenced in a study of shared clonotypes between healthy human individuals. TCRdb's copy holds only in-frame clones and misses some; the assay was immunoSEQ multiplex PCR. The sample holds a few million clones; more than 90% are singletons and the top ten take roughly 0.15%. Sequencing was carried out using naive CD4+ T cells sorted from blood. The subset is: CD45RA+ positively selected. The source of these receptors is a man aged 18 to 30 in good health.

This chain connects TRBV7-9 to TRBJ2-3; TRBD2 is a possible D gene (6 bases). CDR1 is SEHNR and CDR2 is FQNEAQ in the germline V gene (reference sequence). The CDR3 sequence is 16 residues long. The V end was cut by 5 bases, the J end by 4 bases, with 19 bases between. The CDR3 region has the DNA TGTGCCAGCAGCCCGGGGACTCTTCGGGCCCCAGATACGCAGTATTTT. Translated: CASSPGTLRAPDTQYF.

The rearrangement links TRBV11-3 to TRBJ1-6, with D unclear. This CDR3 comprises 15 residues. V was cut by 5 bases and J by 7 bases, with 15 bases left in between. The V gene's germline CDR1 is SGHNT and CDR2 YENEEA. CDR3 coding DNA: TGTGCCAGCAGCCCCCGGCGGGCGCCGAATTCACCCCTCCACTTT. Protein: CASSPRRAPNSPLHF.

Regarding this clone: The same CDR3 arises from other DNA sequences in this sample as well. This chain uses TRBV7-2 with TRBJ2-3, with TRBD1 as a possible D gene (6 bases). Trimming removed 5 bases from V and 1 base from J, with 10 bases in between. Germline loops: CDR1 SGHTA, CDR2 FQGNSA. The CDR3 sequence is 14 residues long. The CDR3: CASSLRTGTDTQYF. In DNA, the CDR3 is TGTGCCAGCAGCCTCCGGACAGGCACAGATACGCAGTATTTT. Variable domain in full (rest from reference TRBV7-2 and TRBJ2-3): GAGVSQSPSNKVTEKGKDVELRCDPISGHTALYWYRQSLGQGLEFLIYFQGNSAPDKSGLPSDRFSAERTGGSVSTLTIQRTQQEDSAVYLCASSLRTGTDTQYFGPGTRLTVL.

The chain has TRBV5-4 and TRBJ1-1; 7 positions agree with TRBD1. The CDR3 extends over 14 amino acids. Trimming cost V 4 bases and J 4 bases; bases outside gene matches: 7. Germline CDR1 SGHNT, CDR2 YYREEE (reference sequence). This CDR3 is CASSPWTGSTEAFF. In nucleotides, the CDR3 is TGTGCCAGCAGCCCATGGACAGGATCCACTGAAGCTTTCTTT.

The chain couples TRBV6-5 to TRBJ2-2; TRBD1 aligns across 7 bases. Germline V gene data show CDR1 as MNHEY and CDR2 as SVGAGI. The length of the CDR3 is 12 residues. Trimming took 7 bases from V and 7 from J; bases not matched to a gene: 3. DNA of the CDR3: TGTGCCAGCACCAGGGGGAACGGGGAGCTGTTTTTT. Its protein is CASTRGNGELFF.

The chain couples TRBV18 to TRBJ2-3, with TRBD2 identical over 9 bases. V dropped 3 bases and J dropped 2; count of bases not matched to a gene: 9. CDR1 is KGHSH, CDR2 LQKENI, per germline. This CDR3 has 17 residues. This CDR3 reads CASSPPLGGGATDTQYF. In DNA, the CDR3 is TGTGCCAGCTCACCCCCGCTGGGCGGGGGGGCCACAGATACGCAGTATTTT.

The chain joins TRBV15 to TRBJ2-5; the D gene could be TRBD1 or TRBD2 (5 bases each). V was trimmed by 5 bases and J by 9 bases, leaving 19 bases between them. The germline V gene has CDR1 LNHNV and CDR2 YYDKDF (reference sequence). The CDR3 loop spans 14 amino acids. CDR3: CATSLQGTFRAQYF. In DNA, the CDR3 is TGTGCCACCAGCCTTCAAGGGACCTTCCGGGCCCAGTACTTC. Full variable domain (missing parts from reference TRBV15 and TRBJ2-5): DAMVIQNPRYQVTQFGKPVTLSCSQTLNHNVMYWYQQKSSQAPKLLFHYYDKDFNNEADTPDNFQSRRPNTSFCFLDIRSPGLGDTAMYLCATSLQGTFRAQYFGPGTRLLVL.

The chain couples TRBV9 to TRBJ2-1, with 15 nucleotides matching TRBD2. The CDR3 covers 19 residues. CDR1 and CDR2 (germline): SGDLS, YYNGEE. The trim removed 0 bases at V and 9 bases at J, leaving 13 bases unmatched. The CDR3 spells CASSVGGLAGGTKLTEQFF. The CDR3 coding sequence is TGTGCCAGCAGCGTAGGGGGACTAGCGGGAGGCACCAAACTGACTGAGCAGTTCTTC.

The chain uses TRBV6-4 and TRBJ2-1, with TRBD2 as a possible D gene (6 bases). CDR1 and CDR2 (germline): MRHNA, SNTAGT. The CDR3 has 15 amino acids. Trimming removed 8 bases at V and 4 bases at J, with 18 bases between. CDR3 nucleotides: TGTGCCAGCGGGGAGGAGGGTACAACATACAATGAGCAGTTCTTC. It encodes CASGEEGTTYNEQFF.

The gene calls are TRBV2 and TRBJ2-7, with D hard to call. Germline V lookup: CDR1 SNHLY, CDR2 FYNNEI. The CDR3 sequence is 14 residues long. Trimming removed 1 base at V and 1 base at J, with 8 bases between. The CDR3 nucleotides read TGTGCCAGCAGTGAAGATGGCCAGTCCTACGAGCAGTACTTC. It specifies CASSEDGQSYEQYF.

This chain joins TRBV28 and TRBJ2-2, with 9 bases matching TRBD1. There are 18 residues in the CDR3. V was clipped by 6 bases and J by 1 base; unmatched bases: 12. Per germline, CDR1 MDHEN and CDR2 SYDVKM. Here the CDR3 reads CASRGARQGVLNTGELFF. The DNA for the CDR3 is TGTGCCAGCAGGGGGGCCCGACAGGGGGTCCTGAACACCGGGGAGCTGTTTTTT.

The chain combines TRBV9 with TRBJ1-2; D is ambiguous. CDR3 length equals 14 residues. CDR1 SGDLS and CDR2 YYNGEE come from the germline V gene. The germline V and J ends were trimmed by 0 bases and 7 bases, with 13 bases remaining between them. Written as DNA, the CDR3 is TGTGCCAGCAGCGTAGAAGTGTGGGGTAGTGGCTACACCTTC. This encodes CASSVEVWGSGYTF.

CDR3 in DNA: TGTGCCAGTACGGCCATAGGACTTAGCACAGATACGCAGTATTTT. As protein: CASTAIGLSTDTQYF. The chain links TRBV19 to TRBJ2-3; tentative D call: TRBD2 (5 bases). This CDR3 is 15 amino acids long. With 7 bases removed from V and 0 bases from J, the gap between germline ends came to 14 bases. CDR1 is LNHDA and CDR2 is SQIVND in the germline V gene (reference sequence).

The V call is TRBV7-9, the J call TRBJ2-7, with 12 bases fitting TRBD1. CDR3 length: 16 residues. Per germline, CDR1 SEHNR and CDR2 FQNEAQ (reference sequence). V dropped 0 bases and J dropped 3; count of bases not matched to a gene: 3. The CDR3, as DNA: TGTGCCAGCAGCTTAGCAGGGACAGGGGGCGGCTACGAGCAGTACTTC. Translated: CASSLAGTGGGYEQYF.

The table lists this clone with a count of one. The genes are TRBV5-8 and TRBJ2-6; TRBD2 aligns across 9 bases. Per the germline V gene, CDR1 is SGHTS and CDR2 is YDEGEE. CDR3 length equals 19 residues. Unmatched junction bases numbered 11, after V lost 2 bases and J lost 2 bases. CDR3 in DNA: TGTGCCAGCAGCTTCCGCGGAGTGGGACTAGCCGCTGGGGCCAACGTCCTGACTTTC. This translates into CASSFRGVGLAAGANVLTF.

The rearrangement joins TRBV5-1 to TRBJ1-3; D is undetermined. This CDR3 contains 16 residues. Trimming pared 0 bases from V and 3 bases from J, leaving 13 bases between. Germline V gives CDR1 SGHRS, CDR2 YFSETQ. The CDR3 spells CASSLGGSRYGNTIYF. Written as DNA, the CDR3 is TGCGCCAGCAGCTTGGGAGGGAGCAGATATGGAAACACCATATATTTT.

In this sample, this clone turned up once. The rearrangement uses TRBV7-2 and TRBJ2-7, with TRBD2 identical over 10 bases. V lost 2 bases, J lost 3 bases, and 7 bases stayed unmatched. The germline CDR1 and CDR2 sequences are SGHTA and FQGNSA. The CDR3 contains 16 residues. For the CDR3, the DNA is TGTGCCAGCAGCTTAAAATTAGCGGGAGGAAGCTACGAGCAGTACTTC. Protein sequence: CASSLKLAGGSYEQYF.

Written as DNA, the CDR3 is TGTGCCAGCAGTGAAATCTTGTGGCAGATAAACACTGAAGCTTTCTTT. Protein: CASSEILWQINTEAFF. This chain joins TRBV6-1 and TRBJ1-1, with D hard to call. Germline lookup yields CDR1 MNHNS and CDR2 SASEGT. The CDR3 spans 16 residues. V dropped 2 bases and J dropped 2 bases, with 15 bases sitting between them.

CDR3 coding DNA: TGTGCCAGCAGTTTTTTGTCTGATACGCAGTATTTT. Translated, it gives CASSFLSDTQYF. This chain uses TRBV28 with TRBJ2-3, with D unresolved. CDR3 size: 12 residues. V was shortened by 3 bases and J by 6 bases, with 7 bases between the two germline ends. The germline V gene has CDR1 MDHEN and CDR2 SYDVKM.

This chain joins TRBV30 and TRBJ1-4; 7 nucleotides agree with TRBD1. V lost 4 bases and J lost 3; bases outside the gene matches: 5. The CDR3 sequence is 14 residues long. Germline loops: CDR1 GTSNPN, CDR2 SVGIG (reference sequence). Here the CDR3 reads CAWTTGEANEKLFF. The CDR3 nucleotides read TGTGCCTGGACTACAGGGGAGGCTAATGAAAAACTGTTTTTT.

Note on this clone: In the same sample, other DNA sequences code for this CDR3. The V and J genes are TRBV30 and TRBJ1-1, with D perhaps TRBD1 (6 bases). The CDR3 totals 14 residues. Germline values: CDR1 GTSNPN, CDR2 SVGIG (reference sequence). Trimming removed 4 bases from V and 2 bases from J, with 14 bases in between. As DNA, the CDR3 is TGTGCCTGGACCAAAGGGGGGGAAAACACTGAAGCTTTCTTT. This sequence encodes CAWTKGGENTEAFF.

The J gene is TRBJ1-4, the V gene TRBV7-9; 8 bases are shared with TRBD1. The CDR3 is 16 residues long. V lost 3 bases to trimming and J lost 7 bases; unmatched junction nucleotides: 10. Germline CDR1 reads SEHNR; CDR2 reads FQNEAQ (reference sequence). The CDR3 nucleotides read TGTGCCAGCAGCTTGGGTTCAGGGGGCGCGGGTGAAAAACTGTTTTTT. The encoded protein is CASSLGSGGAGEKLFF.

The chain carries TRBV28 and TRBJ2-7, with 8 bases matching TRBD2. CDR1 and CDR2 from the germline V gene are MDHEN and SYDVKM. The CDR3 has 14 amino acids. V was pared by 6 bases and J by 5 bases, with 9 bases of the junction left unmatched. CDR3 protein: CASSLGLGAHEQYF. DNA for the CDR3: TGTGCCAGCAGCTTGGGACTAGGAGCCCACGAGCAGTACTTC. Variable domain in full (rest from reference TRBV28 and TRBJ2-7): DVKVTQSSRYLVKRTGEKVFLECVQDMDHENMFWYRQDPGLGLRLIYFSYDVKMKEKGDIPEGYSVSREKKERFSLILESASTNQTSMYLCASSLGLGAHEQYFGPGTRLTVT.

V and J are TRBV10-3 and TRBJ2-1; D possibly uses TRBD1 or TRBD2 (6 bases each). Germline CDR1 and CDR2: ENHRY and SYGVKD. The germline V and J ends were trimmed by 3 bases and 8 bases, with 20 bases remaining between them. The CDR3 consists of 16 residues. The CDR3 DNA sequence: TGTGCCATCAGTGATTGGGTGAGGGGGGCTGGGTATGAGCAGTTCTTC. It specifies CAISDWVRGAGYEQFF.

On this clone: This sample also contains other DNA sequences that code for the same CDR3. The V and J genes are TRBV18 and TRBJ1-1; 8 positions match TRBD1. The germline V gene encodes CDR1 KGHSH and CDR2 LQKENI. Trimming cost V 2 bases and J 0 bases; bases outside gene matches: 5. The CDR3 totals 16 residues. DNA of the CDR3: TGTGCCAGCTCACCAGCGGGGACAGGTTTGAACACTGAAGCTTTCTTT. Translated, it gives CASSPAGTGLNTEAFF.